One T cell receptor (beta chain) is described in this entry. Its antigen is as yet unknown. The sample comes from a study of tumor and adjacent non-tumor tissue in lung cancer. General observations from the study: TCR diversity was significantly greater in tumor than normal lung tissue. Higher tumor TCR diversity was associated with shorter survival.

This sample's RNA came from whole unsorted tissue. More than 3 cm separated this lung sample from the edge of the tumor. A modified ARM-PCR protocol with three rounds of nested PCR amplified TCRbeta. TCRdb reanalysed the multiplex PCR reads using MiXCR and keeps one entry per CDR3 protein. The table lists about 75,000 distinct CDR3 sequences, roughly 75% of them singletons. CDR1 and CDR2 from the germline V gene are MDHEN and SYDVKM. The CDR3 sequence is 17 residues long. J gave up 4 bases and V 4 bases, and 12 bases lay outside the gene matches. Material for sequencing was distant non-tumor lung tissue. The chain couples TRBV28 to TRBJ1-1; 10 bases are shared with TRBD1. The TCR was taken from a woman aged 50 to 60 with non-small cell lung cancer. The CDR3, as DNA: TGTGCCAGCAGTTCGGCTGACAGGGGGCCCCAGCGCACTGAAGCTTTCTTT. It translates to CASSSADRGPQRTEAFF.